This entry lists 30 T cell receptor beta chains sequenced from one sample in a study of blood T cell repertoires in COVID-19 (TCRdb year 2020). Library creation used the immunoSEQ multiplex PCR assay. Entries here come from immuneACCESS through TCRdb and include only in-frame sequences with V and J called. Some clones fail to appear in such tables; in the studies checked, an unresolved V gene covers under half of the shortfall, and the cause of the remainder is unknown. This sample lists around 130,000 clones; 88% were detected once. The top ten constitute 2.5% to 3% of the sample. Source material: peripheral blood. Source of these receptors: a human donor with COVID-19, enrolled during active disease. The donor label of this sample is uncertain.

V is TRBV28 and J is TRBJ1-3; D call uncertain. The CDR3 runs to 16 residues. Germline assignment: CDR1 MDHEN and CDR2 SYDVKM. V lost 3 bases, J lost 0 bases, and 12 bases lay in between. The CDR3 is CASSFGLSSSGNTIYF. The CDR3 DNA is TGTGCCAGCAGTTTTGGACTCTCGAGCTCTGGAAACACCATATATTTT. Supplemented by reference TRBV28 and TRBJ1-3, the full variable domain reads DVKVTQSSRYLVKRTGEKVFLECVQDMDHENMFWYRQDPGLGLRLIYFSYDVKMKEKGDIPEGYSVSREKKERFSLILESASTNQTSMYLCASSFGLSSSGNTIYFGEGSWLTVV.

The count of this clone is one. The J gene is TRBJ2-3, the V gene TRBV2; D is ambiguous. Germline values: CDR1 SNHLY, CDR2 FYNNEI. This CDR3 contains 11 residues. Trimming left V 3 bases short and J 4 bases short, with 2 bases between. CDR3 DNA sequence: TGTGCCAGCAGTGACTCAGATACGCAGTATTTT. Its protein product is CASSDSDTQYF. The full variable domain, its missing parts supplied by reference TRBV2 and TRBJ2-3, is EPEVTQTPSHQVTQMGQEVILRCVPISNHLYFYWYRQILGQKVEFLVSFYNNEISEKSEIFDDQFSVERPDGSNFTLKIRSTKLEDSAMYFCASSDSDTQYFGPGTRLTVL.

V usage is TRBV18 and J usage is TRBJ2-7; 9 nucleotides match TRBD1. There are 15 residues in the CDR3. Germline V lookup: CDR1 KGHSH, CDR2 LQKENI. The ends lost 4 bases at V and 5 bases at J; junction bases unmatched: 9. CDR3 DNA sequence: TGTGCCAGCTCACAGACGACAGGGGGAGTCGACGAGCAGTACTTC. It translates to CASSQTTGGVDEQYF.

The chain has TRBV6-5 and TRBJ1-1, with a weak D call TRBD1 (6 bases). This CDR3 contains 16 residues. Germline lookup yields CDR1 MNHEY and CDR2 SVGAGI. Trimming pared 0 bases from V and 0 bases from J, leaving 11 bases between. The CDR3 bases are TGTGCCAGCAGTTACTCGGACTCAGGGGTGAACACTGAAGCTTTCTTT. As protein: CASSYSDSGVNTEAFF.

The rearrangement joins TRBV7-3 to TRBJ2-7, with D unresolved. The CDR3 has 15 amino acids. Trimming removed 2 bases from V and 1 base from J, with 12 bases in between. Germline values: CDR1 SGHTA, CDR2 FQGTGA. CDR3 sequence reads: CASSLGMGSSYEQYF. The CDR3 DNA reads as TGTGCCAGCAGCTTAGGTATGGGCTCTTCCTACGAGCAGTACTTC.

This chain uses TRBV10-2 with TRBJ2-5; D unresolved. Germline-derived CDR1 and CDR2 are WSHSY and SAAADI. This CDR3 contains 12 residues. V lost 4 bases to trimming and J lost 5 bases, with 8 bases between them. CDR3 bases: TGCGCCAGCAGTGTGGGCCAGGAGACCCAGTACTTC. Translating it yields CASSVGQETQYF.

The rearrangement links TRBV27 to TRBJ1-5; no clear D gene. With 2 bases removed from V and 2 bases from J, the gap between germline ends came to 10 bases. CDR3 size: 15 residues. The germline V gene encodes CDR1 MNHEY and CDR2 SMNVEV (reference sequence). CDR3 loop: CASSLAPTGNQPQHF. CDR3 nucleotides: TGTGCCAGCAGTTTAGCACCTACGGGCAATCAGCCCCAGCATTTT.

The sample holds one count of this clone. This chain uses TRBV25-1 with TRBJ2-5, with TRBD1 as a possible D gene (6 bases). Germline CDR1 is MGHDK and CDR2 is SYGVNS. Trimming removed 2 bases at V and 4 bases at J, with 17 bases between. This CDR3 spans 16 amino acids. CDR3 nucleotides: TGTGCCAGCAGTGAACCCGCCACAGGGTTTCGAGAGACCCAGTACTTC. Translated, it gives CASSEPATGFRETQYF. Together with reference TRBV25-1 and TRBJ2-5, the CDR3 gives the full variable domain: EADIYQTPRYLVIGTGKKITLECSQTMGHDKMYWYQQDPGMELHLIHYSYGVNSTEKGDLSSESTVSRIRTEHFPLTLESARPSHTSQYLCASSEPATGFRETQYFGPGTRLLVL.

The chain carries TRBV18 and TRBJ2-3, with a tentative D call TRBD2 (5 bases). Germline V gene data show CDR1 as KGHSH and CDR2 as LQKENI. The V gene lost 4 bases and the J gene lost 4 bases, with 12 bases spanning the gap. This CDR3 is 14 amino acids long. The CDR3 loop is CASSLRDAADTQYF. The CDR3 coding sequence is TGTGCCAGCTCACTTCGGGATGCAGCAGATACGCAGTATTTT.

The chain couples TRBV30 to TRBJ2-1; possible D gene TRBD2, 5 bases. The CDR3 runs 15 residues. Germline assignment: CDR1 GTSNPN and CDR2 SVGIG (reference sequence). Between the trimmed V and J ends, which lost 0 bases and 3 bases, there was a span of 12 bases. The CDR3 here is CAWSVRVLVYNEQFF. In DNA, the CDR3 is TGTGCCTGGAGTGTAAGGGTACTAGTCTACAATGAGCAGTTCTTC. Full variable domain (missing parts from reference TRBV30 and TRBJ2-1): SQTIHQWPATLVQPVGSPLSLECTVEGTSNPNLYWYRQAAGRGLQLLFYSVGIGQISSEVPQNLSASRPQDRQFILSSKKLLLSDSGFYLCAWSVRVLVYNEQFFGPGTRLTVL.

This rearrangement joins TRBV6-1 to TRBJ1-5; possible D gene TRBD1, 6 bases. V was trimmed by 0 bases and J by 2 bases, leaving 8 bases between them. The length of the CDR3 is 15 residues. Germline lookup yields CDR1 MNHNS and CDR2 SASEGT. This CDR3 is CASSEAAGGNQPQHF. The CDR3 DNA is TGTGCCAGCAGTGAAGCGGCAGGGGGCAATCAGCCCCAGCATTTT.

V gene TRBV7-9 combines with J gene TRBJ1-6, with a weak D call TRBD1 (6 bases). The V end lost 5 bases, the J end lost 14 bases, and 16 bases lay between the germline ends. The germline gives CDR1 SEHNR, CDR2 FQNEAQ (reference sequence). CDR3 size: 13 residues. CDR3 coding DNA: TGTGCCAGCAGCCGTACGTCAGGGGCAGCCCTCCACTTT. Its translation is CASSRTSGAALHF.

The CDR3 loop is CATSREARSQETQYF. CDR3 nucleotide sequence: TGTGCCACCAGCAGAGAGGCTAGGTCCCAAGAGACCCAGTACTTC. The rearrangement links TRBV15 to TRBJ2-5; D gene ambiguous. Per the germline V gene, CDR1 is LNHNV and CDR2 is YYDKDF (reference sequence). The CDR3 runs 15 residues. V shed 0 bases and J shed 1 base, with 9 bases lying between them.

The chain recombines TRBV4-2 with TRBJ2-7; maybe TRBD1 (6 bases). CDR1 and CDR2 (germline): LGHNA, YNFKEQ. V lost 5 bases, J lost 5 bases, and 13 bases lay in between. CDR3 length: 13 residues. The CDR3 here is CASSYTGPNEQYF. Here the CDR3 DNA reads TGTGCCAGCAGCTACACAGGGCCCAACGAGCAGTACTTC.

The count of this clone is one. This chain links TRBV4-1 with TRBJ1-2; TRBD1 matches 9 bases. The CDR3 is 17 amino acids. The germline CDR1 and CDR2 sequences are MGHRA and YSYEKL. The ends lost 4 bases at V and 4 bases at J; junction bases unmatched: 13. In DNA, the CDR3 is TGCGCCAGCAGCCGCCAAAGTGGACAGGGGACAGGCTATGGCTACACCTTC. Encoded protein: CASSRQSGQGTGYGYTF.

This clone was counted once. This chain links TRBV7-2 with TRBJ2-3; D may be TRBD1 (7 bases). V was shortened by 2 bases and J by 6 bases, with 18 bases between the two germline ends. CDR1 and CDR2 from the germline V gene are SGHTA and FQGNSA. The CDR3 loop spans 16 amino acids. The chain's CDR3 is CASSLSIGAGGDTQYF. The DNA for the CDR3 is TGTGCCAGCAGCTTAAGCATTGGGGCAGGGGGGGATACGCAGTATTTT.

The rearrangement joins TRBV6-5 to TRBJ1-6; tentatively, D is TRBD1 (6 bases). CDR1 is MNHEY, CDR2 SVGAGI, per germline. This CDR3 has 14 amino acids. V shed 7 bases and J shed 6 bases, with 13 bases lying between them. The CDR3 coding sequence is TGTGCCAGCATGGTGGGCAGGGGTAATTCACCCCTCCACTTT. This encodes CASMVGRGNSPLHF.

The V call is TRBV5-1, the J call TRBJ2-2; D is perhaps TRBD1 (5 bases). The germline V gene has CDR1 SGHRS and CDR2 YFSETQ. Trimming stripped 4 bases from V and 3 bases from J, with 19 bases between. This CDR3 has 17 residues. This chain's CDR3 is CASSMAPGRVDTGELFF. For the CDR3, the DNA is TGCGCCAGCAGCATGGCCCCGGGCAGGGTGGACACCGGGGAGCTGTTTTTT.

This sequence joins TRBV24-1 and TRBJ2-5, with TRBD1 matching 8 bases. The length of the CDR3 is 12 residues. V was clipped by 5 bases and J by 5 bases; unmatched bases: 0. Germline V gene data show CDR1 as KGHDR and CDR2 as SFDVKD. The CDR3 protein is CATSAGGETQYF. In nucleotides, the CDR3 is TGTGCCACCAGTGCAGGGGGCGAGACCCAGTACTTC.

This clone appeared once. The CDR3 nucleotides are TGCAGCGTTGATGGGAGGATTAGCAATCAGCCCCAGCATTTT. Its protein product is CSVDGRISNQPQHF. The rearrangement joins TRBV29-1 to TRBJ1-5; D remains unclear. This CDR3 has 14 amino acids. Germline V gives CDR1 SQVTM, CDR2 ANQGSEA. Trimming stripped 3 bases from V and 0 bases from J, with 9 bases between.

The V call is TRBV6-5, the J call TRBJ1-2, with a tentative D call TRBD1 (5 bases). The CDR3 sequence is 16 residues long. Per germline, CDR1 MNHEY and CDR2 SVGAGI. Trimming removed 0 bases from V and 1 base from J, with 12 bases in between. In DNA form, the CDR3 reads TGTGCCAGCAGTTACTCGTGGGTAGGGGTTAACTATGGCTACACCTTC. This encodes CASSYSWVGVNYGYTF.

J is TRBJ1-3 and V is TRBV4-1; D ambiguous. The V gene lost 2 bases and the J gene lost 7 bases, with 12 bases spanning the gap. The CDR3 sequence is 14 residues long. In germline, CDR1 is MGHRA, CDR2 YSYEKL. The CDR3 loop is CASSQNPPSNTIYF. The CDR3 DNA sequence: TGCGCCAGCAGCCAAAATCCTCCGAGCAACACCATATATTTT.

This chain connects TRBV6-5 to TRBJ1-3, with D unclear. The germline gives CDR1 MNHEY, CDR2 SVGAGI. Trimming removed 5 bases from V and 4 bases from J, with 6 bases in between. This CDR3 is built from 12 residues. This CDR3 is CASSREGNTIYF. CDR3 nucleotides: TGTGCCAGCAGTCGCGAGGGAAACACCATATATTTT.

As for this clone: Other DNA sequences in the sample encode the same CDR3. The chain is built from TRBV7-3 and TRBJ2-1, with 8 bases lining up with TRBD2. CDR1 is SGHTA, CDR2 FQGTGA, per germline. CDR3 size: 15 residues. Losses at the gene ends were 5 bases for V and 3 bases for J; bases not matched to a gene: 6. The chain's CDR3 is CASSPLAGGYNEQFF. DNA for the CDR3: TGTGCCAGCAGCCCCTTGGCGGGGGGCTACAATGAGCAGTTCTTC.

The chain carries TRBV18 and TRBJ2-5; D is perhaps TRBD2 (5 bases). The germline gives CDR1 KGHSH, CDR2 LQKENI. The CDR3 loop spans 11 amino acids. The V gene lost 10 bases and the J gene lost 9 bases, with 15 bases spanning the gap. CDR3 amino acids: CANWRTGAQYF. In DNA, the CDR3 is TGTGCCAATTGGAGGACCGGAGCCCAGTACTTC.

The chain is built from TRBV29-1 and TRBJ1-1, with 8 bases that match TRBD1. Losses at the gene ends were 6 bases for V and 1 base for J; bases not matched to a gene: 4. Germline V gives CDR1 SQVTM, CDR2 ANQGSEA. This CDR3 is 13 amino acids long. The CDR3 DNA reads TGCAGCGTCCGGGACAGGAGGAACACTGAAGCTTTCTTT. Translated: CSVRDRRNTEAFF.

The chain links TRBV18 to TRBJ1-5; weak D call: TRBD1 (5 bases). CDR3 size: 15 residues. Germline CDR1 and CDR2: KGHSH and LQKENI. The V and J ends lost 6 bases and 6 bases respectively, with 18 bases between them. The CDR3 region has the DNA TGTGCCAGCTCGCCCGATCGGGGGATGGGTCAGCCCCAGCATTTT. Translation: CASSPDRGMGQPQHF.

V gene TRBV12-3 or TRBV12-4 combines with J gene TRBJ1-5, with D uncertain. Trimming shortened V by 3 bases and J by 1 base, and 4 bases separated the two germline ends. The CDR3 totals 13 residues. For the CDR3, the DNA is TGTGCCAGCAGTTTCAGGAGCAATCAGCCCCAGCATTTT. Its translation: CASSFRSNQPQHF.

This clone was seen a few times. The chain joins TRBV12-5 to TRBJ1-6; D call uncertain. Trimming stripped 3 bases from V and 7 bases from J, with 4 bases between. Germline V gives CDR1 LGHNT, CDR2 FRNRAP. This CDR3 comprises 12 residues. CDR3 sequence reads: CASGFSNSPLHF. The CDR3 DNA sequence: TGTGCTAGTGGTTTTTCAAATTCACCCCTCCACTTT.

The CDR3 nucleotides are TGCGCCAGCAGCTTGGTTCGGACTAGCGGGGACTCCGGCGTGGTGGCAAGAGAGACCCAGTACTTC. This gives the protein CASSLVRTSGDSGVVARETQYF. The chain uses TRBV5-1 and TRBJ2-5; 12 bases map to TRBD2. CDR1 is SGHRS and CDR2 is YFSETQ in the germline V gene. The CDR3 runs 22 residues. V lost 0 bases and J lost 4; bases outside the gene matches: 22.